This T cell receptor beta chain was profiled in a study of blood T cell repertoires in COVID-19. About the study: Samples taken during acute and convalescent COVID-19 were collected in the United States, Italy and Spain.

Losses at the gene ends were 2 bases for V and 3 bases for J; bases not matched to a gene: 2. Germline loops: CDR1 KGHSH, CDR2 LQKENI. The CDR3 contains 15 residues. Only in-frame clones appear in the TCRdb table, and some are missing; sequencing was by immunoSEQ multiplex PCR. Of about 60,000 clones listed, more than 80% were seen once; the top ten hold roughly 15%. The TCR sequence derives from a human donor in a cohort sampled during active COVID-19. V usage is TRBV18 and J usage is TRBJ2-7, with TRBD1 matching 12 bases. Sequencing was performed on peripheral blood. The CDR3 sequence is CASSPGTGGIYEQYF. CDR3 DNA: TGTGCCAGCTCACCAGGGACAGGGGGCATCTACGAGCAGTACTTC.